The clone carrying this T cell receptor beta chain has a count of ten or more. The antigen is undetermined. This specimen belongs to a study of CD8+CD57+ T cells in acquired aplastic anemia. Profiling that covered TCR beta VDJ and CDR3 relied on genomic DNA as its template. MiXCR, applied by TCRdb to the reads, yields one record per CDR3 protein. The sample consists of about 160,000 distinct CDR3 sequences, more than 45% of them appearing once. Germline CDR1 is SNHLY and CDR2 is FYNNEI. The CDR3 totals 14 residues. The V segment lost 7 bases and the J segment 4 bases; nucleotides outside the gene matches: 5. Whole-study findings and limits: No significant patient-versus-control difference appeared in CD8+ Simpson's diversity.

All patients picked for sequencing had shown, by flow cytometry, an expansion of CD8+CD57+ cells. The sequenced material came from sorted CD4+, CD8+, or CD8+CD57+ T cells (not recorded which) from PBMCs. The receptor comes from a human donor with aplastic anemia. The chain combines TRBV2 with TRBJ2-3; TRBD1 matches at 10 bases. The chain's CDR3 is CASITDRGADTQYF. CDR3 nucleotides: TGTGCCAGCATTACGGACAGGGGGGCAGATACGCAGTATTTT. Based on the CDR3 plus reference TRBV2 and TRBJ2-3, the full variable domain is EPEVTQTPSHQVTQMGQEVILRCVPISNHLYFYWYRQILGQKVEFLVSFYNNEISEKSEIFDDQFSVERPDGSNFTLKIRSTKLEDSAMYFCASITDRGADTQYFGPGTRLTVL.